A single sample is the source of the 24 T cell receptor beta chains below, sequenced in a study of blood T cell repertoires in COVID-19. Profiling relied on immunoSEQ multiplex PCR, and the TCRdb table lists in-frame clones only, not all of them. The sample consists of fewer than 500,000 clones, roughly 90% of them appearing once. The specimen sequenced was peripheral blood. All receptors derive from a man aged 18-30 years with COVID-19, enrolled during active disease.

The CDR3 region has the DNA TGCGCCAGCAGCTTGGGATCAGGGAAGCAGCCCCAGCATTTT. Its protein is CASSLGSGKQPQHF. The chain has TRBV5-1 and TRBJ1-5; perhaps TRBD1 as D (5 bases). From germline, CDR1 is SGHRS and CDR2 YFSETQ. The length of the CDR3 is 14 residues. V was trimmed by 0 bases and J by 7 bases, leaving 11 bases between them.

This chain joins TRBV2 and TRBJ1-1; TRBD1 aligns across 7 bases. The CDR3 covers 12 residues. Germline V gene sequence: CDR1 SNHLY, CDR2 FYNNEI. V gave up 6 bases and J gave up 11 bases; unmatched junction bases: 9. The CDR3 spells CASRGTDLGAFF. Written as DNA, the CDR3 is TGTGCCAGCAGGGGGACAGATTTGGGGGCTTTCTTT.

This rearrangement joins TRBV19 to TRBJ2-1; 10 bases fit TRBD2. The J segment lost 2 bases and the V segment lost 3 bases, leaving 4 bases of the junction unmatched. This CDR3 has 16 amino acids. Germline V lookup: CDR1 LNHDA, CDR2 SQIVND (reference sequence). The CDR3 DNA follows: TGTGCCAGTAGTATCCGAGCGGGAGGGCCCTACAATGAGCAGTTCTTC. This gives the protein CASSIRAGGPYNEQFF.

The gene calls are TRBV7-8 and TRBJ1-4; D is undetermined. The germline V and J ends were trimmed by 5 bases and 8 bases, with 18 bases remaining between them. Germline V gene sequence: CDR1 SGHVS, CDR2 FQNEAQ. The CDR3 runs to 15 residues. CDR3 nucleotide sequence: TGTGCCAGCAGCCCGCGTCTCGGTTTTCGGGAAAAACTGTTTTTT. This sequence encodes CASSPRLGFREKLFF.

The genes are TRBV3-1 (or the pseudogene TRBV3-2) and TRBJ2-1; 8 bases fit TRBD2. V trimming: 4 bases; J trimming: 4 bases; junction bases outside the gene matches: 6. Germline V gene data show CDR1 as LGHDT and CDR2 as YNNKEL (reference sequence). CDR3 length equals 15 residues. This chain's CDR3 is CASSPQRERYNEQFF. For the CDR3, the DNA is TGTGCCAGCAGCCCCCAGCGGGAGAGGTACAATGAGCAGTTCTTC.

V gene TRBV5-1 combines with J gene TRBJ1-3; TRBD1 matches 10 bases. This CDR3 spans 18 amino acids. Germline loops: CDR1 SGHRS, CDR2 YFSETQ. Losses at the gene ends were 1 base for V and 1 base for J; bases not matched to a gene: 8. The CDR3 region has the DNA TGCGCCAGCAGCTTGAATCCCGGGACAGGGGTATCTGGAAACACCATATATTTT. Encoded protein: CASSLNPGTGVSGNTIYF.

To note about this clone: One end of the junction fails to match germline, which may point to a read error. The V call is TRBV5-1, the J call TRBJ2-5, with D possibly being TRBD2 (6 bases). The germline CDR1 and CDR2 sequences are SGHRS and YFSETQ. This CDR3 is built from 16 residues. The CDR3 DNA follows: TGCGCCAGCAGCCAAAGGACTACTGACTATCAAGGGACCCAGTACTTC. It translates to CASSQRTTDYQGTQYF. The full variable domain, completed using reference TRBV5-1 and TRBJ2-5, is KAGVTQTPRYLIKTRGQQVTLSCSPISGHRSVSWYQQTPGQGLQFLFEYFSETQRNKGNFPGRFSGRQFSNSRSEMNVSTLELGDSALYLCASSQRTTDYQGTQYFGPGTRLLVL.

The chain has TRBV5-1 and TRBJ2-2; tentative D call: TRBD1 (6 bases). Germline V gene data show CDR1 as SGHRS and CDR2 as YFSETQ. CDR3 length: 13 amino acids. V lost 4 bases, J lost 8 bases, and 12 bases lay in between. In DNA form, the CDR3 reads TGCGCCAGCAGCAACAGGGAAACGGGGGAGCTGTTTTTT. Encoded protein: CASSNRETGELFF. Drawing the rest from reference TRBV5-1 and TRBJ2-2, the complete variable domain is KAGVTQTPRYLIKTRGQQVTLSCSPISGHRSVSWYQQTPGQGLQFLFEYFSETQRNKGNFPGRFSGRQFSNSRSEMNVSTLELGDSALYLCASSNRETGELFFGEGSRLTVL.

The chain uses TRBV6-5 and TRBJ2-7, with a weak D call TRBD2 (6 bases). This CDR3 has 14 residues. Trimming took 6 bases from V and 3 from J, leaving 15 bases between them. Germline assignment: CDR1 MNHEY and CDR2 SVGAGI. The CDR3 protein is CASRVRDGSYEQYF. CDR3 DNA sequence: TGTGCCAGCAGGGTCCGGGACGGGAGCTACGAGCAGTACTTC.

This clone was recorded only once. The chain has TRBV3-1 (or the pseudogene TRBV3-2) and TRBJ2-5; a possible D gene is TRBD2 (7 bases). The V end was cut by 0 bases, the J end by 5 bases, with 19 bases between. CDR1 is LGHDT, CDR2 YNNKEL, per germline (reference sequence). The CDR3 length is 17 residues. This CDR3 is CASSQDKGGGRFETQYF. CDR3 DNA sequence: TGTGCCAGCAGCCAAGACAAGGGGGGGGGCAGGTTTGAGACCCAGTACTTC.

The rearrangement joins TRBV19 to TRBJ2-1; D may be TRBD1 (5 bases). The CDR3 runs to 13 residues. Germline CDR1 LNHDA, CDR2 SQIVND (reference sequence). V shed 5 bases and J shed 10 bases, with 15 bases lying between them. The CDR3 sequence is CASSPAQGNEQFF. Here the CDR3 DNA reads TGTGCCAGTAGTCCCGCCCAGGGAAACGAGCAGTTCTTC.

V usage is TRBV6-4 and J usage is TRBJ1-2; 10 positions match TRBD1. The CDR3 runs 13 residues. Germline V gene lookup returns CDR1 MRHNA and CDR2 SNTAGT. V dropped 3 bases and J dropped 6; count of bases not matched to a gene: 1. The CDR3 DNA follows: TGTGCCAGCAGTGAGGGGACAGGGGATGGCTACACCTTC. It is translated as CASSEGTGDGYTF.

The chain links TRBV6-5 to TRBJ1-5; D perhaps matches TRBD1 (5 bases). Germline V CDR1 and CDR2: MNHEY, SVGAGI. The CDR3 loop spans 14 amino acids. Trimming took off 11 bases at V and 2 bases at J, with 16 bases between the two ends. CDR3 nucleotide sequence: TGTGCCGGAGATGGGGGGGTAGGCAATCAGCCCCAGCATTTT. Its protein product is CAGDGGVGNQPQHF.

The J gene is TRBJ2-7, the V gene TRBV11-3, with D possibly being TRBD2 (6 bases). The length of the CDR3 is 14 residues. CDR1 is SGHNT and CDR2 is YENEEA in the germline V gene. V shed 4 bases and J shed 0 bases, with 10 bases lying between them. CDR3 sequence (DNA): TGTGCCAGCAGCTCTGGAGGGGACTCCTACGAGCAGTACTTC. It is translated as CASSSGGDSYEQYF.

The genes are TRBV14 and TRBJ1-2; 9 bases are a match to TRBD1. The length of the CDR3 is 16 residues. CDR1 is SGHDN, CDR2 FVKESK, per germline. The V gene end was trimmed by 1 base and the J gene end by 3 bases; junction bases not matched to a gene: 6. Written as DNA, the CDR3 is TGTGCCAGCAGCCAAGTCTCCGGGACAGGGTACTATGGCTACACCTTC. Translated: CASSQVSGTGYYGYTF. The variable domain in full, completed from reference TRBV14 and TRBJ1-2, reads EAGVTQFPSHSVIEKGQTVTLRCDPISGHDNLYWYRRVMGKEIKFLLHFVKESKQDESGMPNNRFLAERTGGTYSTLKVQPAELEDSGVYFCASSQVSGTGYYGYTFGSGTRLTVV.

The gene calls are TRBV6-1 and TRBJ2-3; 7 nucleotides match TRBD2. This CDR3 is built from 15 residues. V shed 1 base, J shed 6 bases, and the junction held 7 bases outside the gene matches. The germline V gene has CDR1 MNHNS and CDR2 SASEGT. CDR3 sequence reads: CASSEDGRPEDTQYF. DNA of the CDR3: TGTGCCAGCAGTGAAGACGGGAGGCCCGAGGATACGCAGTATTTT.

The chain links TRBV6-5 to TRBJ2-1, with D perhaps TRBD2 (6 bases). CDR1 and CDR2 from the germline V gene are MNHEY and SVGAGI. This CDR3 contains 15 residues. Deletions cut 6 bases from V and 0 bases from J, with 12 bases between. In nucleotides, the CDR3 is TGTGCCAGCAGGGCTAGCGAGAACTCCTACAATGAGCAGTTCTTC. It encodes CASRASENSYNEQFF.

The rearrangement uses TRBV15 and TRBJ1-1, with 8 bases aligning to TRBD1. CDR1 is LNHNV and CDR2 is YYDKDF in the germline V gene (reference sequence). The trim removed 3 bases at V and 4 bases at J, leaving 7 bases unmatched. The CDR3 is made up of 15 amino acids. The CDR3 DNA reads TGTGCCACCAGCAGGGACAGGGCTAGGGGCACTGAAGCTTTCTTT. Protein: CATSRDRARGTEAFF.

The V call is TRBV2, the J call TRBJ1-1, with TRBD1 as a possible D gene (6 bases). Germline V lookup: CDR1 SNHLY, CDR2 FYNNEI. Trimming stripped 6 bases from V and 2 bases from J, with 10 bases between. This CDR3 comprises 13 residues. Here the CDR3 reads CASRGTFNTEAFF. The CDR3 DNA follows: TGTGCCAGCAGGGGGACATTCAACACTGAAGCTTTCTTT.

The CDR3 sequence is CASSQTGQGWAQYF. In DNA form, the CDR3 reads TGTGCCAGCAGCCAGACGGGACAGGGGTGGGCCCAGTACTTC. The chain recombines TRBV7-6 with TRBJ2-5, with 10 nucleotides matching TRBD1. This CDR3 contains 14 residues. J gave up 9 bases and V 5 bases, and 9 bases lay outside the gene matches. Germline V gene lookup returns CDR1 SGHVS and CDR2 FNYEAQ.

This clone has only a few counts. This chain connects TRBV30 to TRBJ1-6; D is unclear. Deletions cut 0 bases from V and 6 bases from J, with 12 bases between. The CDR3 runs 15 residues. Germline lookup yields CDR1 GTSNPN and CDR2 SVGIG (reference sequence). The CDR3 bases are TGTGCCTGGAGTGTACGGGGAGTAAGTAATTCACCCCTCCACTTT. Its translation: CAWSVRGVSNSPLHF.

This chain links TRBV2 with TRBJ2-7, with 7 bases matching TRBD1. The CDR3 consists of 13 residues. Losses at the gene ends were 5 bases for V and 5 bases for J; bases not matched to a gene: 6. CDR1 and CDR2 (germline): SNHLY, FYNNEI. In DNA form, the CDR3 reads TGTGCCAGCAGTAGTTTAAGGGGGCACGAGCAGTACTTC. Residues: CASSSLRGHEQYF.

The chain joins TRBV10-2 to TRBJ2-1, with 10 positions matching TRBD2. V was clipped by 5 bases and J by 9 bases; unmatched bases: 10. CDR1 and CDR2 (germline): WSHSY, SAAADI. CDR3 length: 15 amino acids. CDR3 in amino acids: CASSPSAGGAVEQFF. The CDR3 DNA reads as TGCGCCAGCAGTCCCTCAGCGGGGGGGGCCGTTGAGCAGTTCTTC.

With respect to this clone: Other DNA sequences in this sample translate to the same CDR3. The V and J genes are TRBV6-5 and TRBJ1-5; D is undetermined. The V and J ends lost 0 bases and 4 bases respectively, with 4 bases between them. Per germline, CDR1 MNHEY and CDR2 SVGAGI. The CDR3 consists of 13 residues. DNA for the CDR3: TGTGCCAGCAGTTACTCCAGGAATCAGCCCCAGCATTTT. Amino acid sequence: CASSYSRNQPQHF.